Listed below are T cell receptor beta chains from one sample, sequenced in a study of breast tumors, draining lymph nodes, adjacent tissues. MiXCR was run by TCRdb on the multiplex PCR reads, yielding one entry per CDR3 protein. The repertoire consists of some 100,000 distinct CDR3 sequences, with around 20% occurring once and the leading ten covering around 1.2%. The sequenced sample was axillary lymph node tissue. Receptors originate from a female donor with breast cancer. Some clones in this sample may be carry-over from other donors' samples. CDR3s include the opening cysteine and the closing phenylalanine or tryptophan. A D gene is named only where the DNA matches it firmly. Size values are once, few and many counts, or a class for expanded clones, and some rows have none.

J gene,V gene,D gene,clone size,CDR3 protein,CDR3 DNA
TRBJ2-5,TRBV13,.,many,CASSSTDQETQYF,TGTGCCAGCAGCTCGACTGACCAAGAGACCCAGTACTTC
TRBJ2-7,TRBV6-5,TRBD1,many,CASSQDRGPYEQYF,TGTGCCAGCAGTCAAGACAGGGGGCCATACGAGCAGTACTTC
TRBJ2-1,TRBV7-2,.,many,CASSPYYQYNEQFF,TGTGCCAGCAGCCCATACTACCAATACAATGAGCAGTTCTTC
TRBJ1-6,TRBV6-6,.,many,CASSSGQSNSPLHF,TGTGCCAGCAGTTCCGGACAATCTAATTCACCCCTCCACTTT
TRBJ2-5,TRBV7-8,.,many,CASSLALAQETQYF,TGTGCCAGCAGCTTAGCGCTGGCCCAAGAGACCCAGTACTTC
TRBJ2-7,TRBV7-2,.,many,CASSLRQGGKQYF,TGTGCCAGCAGCTTAAGACAGGGCGGGAAGCAGTACTTC
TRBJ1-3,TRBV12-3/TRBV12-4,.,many,CASSRGQSSGNTIYF,TGTGCCAGCAGCCGTGGACAGTCCTCTGGAAACACCATATATTTT
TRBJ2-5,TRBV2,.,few,CASSASLGSGETQYF,TGTGCCAGCAGTGCCTCATTGGGCTCCGGGGAGACCCAGTACTTC
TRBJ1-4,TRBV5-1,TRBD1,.,CASSLGPGQTNEKLFF,TGCGCCAGCAGCTTGGGGCCGGGACAGACTAATGAAAAACTGTTTTTT
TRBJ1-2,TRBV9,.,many,CASRVAGSYGYTF,TGTGCCAGCCGCGTTGCGGGGTCCTATGGCTACACCTTC
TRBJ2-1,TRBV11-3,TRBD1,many,CASSLGGYKDRGNEQFF,TGTGCCAGCAGCTTAGGGGGGTATAAGGACAGGGGTAATGAGCAGTTCTTC
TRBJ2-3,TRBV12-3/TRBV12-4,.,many,CASSSGGDTQYF,TGTGCCAGCAGTTCAGGGGGGGATACGCAGTATTTT
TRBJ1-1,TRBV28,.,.,CASKSLRVHRNTEAFF,TGTGCCAGCAAGTCTCTTAGGGTCCATAGGAACACTGAAGCTTTCTTT
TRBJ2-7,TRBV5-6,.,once,CASSPGGQISYEQYF,TGTGCCAGCAGCCCTGGCGGGCAGATCTCCTACGAGCAGTACTTC
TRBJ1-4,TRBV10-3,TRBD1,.,CAISQTGVLFF,TGTGCCATCAGTCAGACAGGGGTACTGTTTTTT
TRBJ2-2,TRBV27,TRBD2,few,CASSWGLAGAGELFF,TGTGCCAGCAGTTGGGGACTAGCGGGTGCCGGGGAGCTGTTTTTT
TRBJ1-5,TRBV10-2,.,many,CASSTLQGQPQHF,TGCGCCAGCAGCACCCTCCAGGGACAGCCCCAGCATTTT
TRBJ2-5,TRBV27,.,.,CASSAGTAVGETQYF,TGTGCCAGCAGTGCGGGGACGGCGGTGGGGGAGACCCAGTACTTC
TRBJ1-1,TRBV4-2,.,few,CASSQTGQYTEAFF,TGTGCCAGCAGCCAAACTGGACAGTACACTGAAGCTTTCTTT
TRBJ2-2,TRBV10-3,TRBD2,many,CAIKTAGGTGELFF,TGTGCCATCAAAACGGCGGGAGGAACCGGGGAGCTGTTTTTT
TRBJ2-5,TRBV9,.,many,CASSVGGGGLGETQYF,TGTGCCAGCAGCGTAGGAGGTGGGGGGCTGGGGGAGACCCAGTACTTC
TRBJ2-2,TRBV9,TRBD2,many,CASSVESSGSINTGELFF,TGTGCCAGCAGCGTAGAGTCTAGCGGGAGTATTAACACCGGGGAGCTGTTTTTT
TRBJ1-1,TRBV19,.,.,CASSLQGMTEAFF,TGTGCCAGTAGTTTGCAGGGAATGACTGAAGCTTTCTTT
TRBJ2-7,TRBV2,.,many,CASSDGLGDEQYF,TGTGCCAGCAGTGACGGACTGGGGGACGAGCAGTACTTC
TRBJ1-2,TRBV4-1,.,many,CASSQAPGRPPGYTF,TGCGCCAGCAGCCAAGCCCCCGGCCGCCCTCCAGGCTACACCTTC
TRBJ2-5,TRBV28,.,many,CASTSPGGNQETQYF,TGTGCCAGCACCTCACCGGGTGGGAACCAAGAGACCCAGTACTTC
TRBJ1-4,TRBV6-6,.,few,CASSYGGTNEKLFF,TGTGCCAGCAGTTACGGGGGAACTAATGAAAAACTGTTTTTT
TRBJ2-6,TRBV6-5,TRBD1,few,CASSGLTGTLSGANVLTF,TGTGCCAGCAGTGGGCTGACAGGGACCCTCTCTGGGGCCAACGTCCTGACTTTC
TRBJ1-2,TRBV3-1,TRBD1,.,CASTTGGYGYTF,TGTGCCAGCACGACAGGGGGGTATGGCTACACCTTC
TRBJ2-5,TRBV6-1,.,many,CASSEYRAETQYF,TGTGCCAGCAGTGAGTACAGGGCAGAGACCCAGTACTTC
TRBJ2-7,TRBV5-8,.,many,CASRRTLLSYEQYF,TGTGCCAGCAGGCGGACCCTCTTGTCCTACGAGCAGTACTTC
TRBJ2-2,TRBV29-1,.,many,CSTPSGGVAGELFF,TGCAGCACACCTTCGGGCGGGGTCGCCGGGGAGCTGTTTTTT
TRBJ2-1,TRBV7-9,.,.,CASSGGPAGGNGEQFF,TGTGCCAGCAGCGGGGGGCCCGCAGGGGGTAATGGTGAGCAGTTCTTC
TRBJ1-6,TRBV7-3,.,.,CASSSTGNSPLHF,TGTGCCAGCAGCTCCACAGGGAATTCACCCCTCCACTTT
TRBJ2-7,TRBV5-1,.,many,CASSLSAFSYEQYF,TGCGCCAGCAGCTTGAGCGCTTTCTCCTACGAGCAGTACTTC
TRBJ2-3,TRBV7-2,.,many,CASSSPTPETRPGDTQYF,TGTGCCAGCAGCTCACCAACTCCTGAGACTAGGCCGGGGGATACGCAGTATTTT
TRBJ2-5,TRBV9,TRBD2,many,CASSVGGLAGPETQYF,TGTGCCAGCAGCGTAGGTGGGCTAGCGGGGCCGGAGACCCAGTACTTC
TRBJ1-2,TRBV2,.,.,CASRADRNLHYGYTF,TGTGCCAGCAGGGCTGACAGGAACCTACACTATGGCTACACCTTC
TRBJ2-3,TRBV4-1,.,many,CASSQGRITDTQYF,TGCGCCAGCAGCCAGGGCAGAATCACAGATACGCAGTATTTT
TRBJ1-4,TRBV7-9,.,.,CASSSARGNEKLFF,TGTGCCAGCAGCTCCGCCAGGGGTAATGAAAAACTGTTTTTT
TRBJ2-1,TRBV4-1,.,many,CASSQGSDRLNPYNEQFF,TGCGCCAGCAGCCAAGGGTCAGACAGGCTGAATCCCTACAATGAGCAGTTCTTC
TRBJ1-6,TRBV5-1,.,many,CASSLSGKERSPLHF,TGCGCCAGCAGCTTATCAGGGAAGGAGCGTTCACCCCTCCACTTT
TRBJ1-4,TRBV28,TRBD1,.,CASTSGTGTEKLFF,TGTGCCAGCACCTCCGGGACAGGGACCGAAAAACTGTTTTTT
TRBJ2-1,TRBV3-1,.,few,CASSQEVEYNEQFF,TGTGCCAGCAGCCAAGAGGTGGAATACAATGAGCAGTTCTTC
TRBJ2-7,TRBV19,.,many,CASSNTRAEQYF,TGTGCCAGTAGCAATACAAGGGCCGAGCAGTACTTC
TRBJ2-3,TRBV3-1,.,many,CASSQWGDTQYF,TGTGCCAGCAGCCAATGGGGAGATACGCAGTATTTT
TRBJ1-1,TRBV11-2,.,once,CASSLGGWTEAFF,TGTGCCAGCAGCTTAGGTGGTTGGACTGAAGCTTTCTTT
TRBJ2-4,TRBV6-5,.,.,CASRGQGGNIQYF,TGTGCCAGCAGGGGCCAGGGGGGAAACATTCAGTACTTC
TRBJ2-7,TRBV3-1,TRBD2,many,CASSQKRDYLYEQYF,TGTGCCAGCAGCCAAAAGAGGGACTACCTCTACGAGCAGTACTTC
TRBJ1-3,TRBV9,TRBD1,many,CASSPNRGGAGNTIYF,TGTGCCAGCAGCCCGAACAGGGGCGGGGCTGGAAACACCATATATTTT
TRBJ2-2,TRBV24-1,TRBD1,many,CATSDSITGGFTGELFF,TGTGCCACCAGTGATAGCATCACAGGGGGCTTTACCGGGGAGCTGTTTTTT
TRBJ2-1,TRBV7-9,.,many,CASSLGRKRGDEQFF,TGTGCCAGCAGCTTAGGGCGGAAGCGAGGGGATGAGCAGTTCTTC
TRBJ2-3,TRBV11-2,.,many,CASSLDGRVTDTQYF,TGTGCCAGCAGCTTAGACGGCAGAGTCACAGATACGCAGTATTTT